A selection of T cell receptor beta chains follows, all from one sample in a study of cytotoxic CD8 clonotypes in ibrutinib-treated CLL. Sequenced by immunoSEQ multiplex PCR; TCRdb stores in-frame clones only, minus some. The profile shows over 100,000 clones, about 58% of them singletons. The sequences come from PBMCs, collected after 24 months of ibrutinib treatment. These receptors originate from a human donor with chronic lymphocytic leukemia. The CDR3 runs from the conserved cysteine through the conserved F or W. A D gene is named only where the DNA matches it firmly. Rows give clone size only sometimes, using once, few, many, or a class for an expanded clone.

17 TRBJ1-5 - TRBV1 - CTSSFPAGTHSNQPQHF TGCACCAGCAGCTTTCCGGCAGGGACCCATAGCAATCAGCCCCAGCATTTT
19 TRBJ2-2 - TRBV5-5 - CASSLTGLLYAANTGELFF TGTGCCAGCAGCTTGACAGGGCTCTTGTATGCGGCGAACACCGGGGAGCTGTTTTTT
16 TRBJ1-4 - TRBV2 - CASSEEGGTPNEKLFF TGTGCCAGCAGTGAGGAAGGGGGGACGCCGAATGAAAAACTGTTTTTT
16 TRBJ2-5 - TRBV5-1 - CASSQLGRETTETQYF TGCGCCAGCAGCCAGCTGGGCAGGGAGACGACGGAGACCCAGTACTTC
13 TRBJ1-2 - TRBV25-1 - CASSEIGIGGYTF TGTGCCAGCAGTGAAATAGGGATCGGGGGCTACACCTTC
14 TRBJ2-5 - TRBV28 TRBD1 CASSLTGNQETQYF TGTGCCAGCAGTTTGACAGGGAATCAAGAGACCCAGTACTTC
13 TRBJ2-7 - TRBV30 - CACHRPNTYEQYF TGTGCCTGTCACCGGCCCAACACCTACGAGCAGTACTTC
13 TRBJ1-1 - TRBV2 - CASRPQGYTEAFF TGTGCCAGCAGACCACAGGGCTACACTGAAGCTTTCTTT
16 TRBJ1-3 - TRBV14 - CASSFLPANSGNTIYF TGTGCCAGCAGCTTCCTTCCGGCGAACTCTGGAAACACCATATATTTT
13 TRBJ1-2 - TRBV7-8 - CASSLGDTGGYTF TGTGCCAGCAGCTTAGGGGACACAGGTGGCTACACCTTC
15 TRBJ2-7 - TRBV6-5 - CASSWSGQPDYEQYF TGTGCCAGCAGTTGGTCCGGACAGCCAGATTACGAGCAGTACTTC
12 TRBJ1-1 - TRBV29-1 - CSGQREGTEAFF TGCAGCGGTCAGCGTGAGGGAACTGAAGCTTTCTTT
14 TRBJ2-7 - TRBV5-1 - CASSFGWELSEQYF TGCGCCAGCAGCTTCGGCTGGGAGTTGAGCGAGCAGTACTTC
14 TRBJ1-6 - TRBV7-3 - CASSLPEAATGIHF TGTGCCAGCAGCTTACCCGAGGCAGCAACAGGAATTCACTTT
14 TRBJ2-7 few TRBV5-8 TRBD1 CASSGRQGTYEQYF TGTGCCAGCAGTGGCCGACAGGGCACCTACGAGCAGTACTTC
14 TRBJ1-4 few TRBV27 - CASSPWGTNEKLFF TGTGCCAGCTCGCCGTGGGGGACTAATGAAAAACTGTTTTTT
14 TRBJ2-5 - TRBV5-1 - CASSSDGYQETQYF TGCGCCAGCAGCTCAGACGGGTACCAAGAGACCCAGTACTTC
13 TRBJ1-2 once TRBV5-1 TRBD1 CASSLDRDYGYTF TGCGCCAGCAGCCTGGACAGGGACTATGGCTACACCTTC
18 TRBJ2-6 few TRBV6-4 - CASSDSTDTVSGANVLTF TGTGCCAGCAGTGACTCTACAGATACCGTCTCTGGGGCCAACGTCCTGACTTTC
13 TRBJ2-7 - TRBV11-3 - CASSSGSSYEQYF TGTGCCAGCAGCTCGGGAAGCTCCTACGAGCAGTACTTC
14 TRBJ2-7 - TRBV29-1 TRBD1 CSVAAGQGLNEQYF TGCAGCGTTGCCGCGGGACAGGGTTTGAACGAGCAGTACTTC
13 TRBJ2-1 - TRBV5-1 - CASARDAYNEQFF TGCGCCAGCGCCCGGGACGCTTACAATGAGCAGTTCTTC
16 TRBJ2-1 - TRBV7-9 TRBD2 CASSRLARGAYNEQFF TGTGCCAGCAGCCGACTAGCGCGGGGGGCCTACAATGAGCAGTTCTTC
14 TRBJ1-5 - TRBV21-1 - CASKRGSSLWPQHF TGTGCCAGCAAGCGGGGCTCTTCATTGTGGCCCCAGCATTTT
16 TRBJ2-3 - TRBV7-3 - CASSLGRTLRTDTQYF TGTGCCAGCAGCTTGGGACGGACTCTCCGCACAGATACGCAGTATTTT
16 TRBJ2-5 - TRBV25-1 TRBD2 CASSTPSGGTGETQYF TGTGCCAGCAGTACCCCTAGCGGGGGGACGGGAGAGACCCAGTACTTC
17 TRBJ2-5 - TRBV7-9 TRBD2 CASSLGTSGGSQETQYF TGTGCCAGCAGCTTAGGAACTAGCGGGGGCTCCCAAGAGACCCAGTACTTC
17 TRBJ2-5 - TRBV7-3 - CASSSTQLAAYQETQYF TGTGCCAGCAGCTCGACGCAACTGGCGGCGTACCAAGAGACCCAGTACTTC
11 TRBJ2-7 - TRBV7-8 TRBD1 CASSPGQGCYF TGTGCCAGCAGCCCCGGACAGGGGTGCTACTTC
15 TRBJ2-5 few TRBV5-1 - CASSFPYWGQETQYF TGCGCCAGCAGCTTTCCTTACTGGGGACAAGAGACCCAGTACTTC
15 TRBJ2-7 - TRBV7-2 - CASSLGGRALYEQYF TGTGCCAGCAGCTTAGGGGGACGGGCCCTCTACGAGCAGTACTTC
10 TRBJ2-1 - TRBV29-1 - CSAQVNEQFF TGCAGCGCCCAGGTCAATGAGCAGTTCTTC
14 TRBJ2-2 - TRBV30 - CAWSMGGNTGELFF TGTGCCTGGAGTATGGGGGGGAACACCGGGGAGCTGTTTTTT
14 TRBJ2-7 few TRBV11-2 TRBD1 CASSPTGGAYEQYF TGTGCCAGCAGCCCCACAGGGGGTGCCTACGAGCAGTACTTC
15 TRBJ1-2 - TRBV30 - CAWSGSRGGPYGYTF TGTGCCTGGAGTGGCTCGAGGGGTGGACCCTATGGCTACACCTTC
13 TRBJ2-7 - TRBV5-6 TRBD1 CASSLGQGGEQYF TGTGCCAGCAGCCTCGGACAGGGGGGCGAGCAGTACTTC
13 TRBJ2-7 - TRBV10-2 - CASRQESSYEQYF TGCGCCAGCAGACAGGAGAGCTCCTACGAGCAGTACTTC
15 TRBJ2-7 few TRBV19 TRBD2 CASSPGGAPSYEQYF TGTGCCAGTAGTCCGGGGGGGGCCCCCTCCTACGAGCAGTACTTC
16 TRBJ1-2 - TRBV19 TRBD1 CASSPSGTGGVYGYTF TGTGCCAGCTCCCCCTCCGGGACAGGGGGAGTCTATGGCTACACCTTC
16 TRBJ2-2 - TRBV18 TRBD1 CASSPPTGVGTGELFF TGTGCCAGCTCACCCCCTACAGGGGTTGGCACCGGGGAGCTGTTTTTT
16 TRBJ2-1 - TRBV5-1 - CASSLDTGTRYNEQFF TGCGCCAGCAGCTTGGATACCGGAACCCGCTACAATGAGCAGTTCTTC
11 TRBJ1-2 - TRBV29-1 TRBD1 CSVGTGVGYTF TGCAGCGTCGGGACAGGGGTAGGCTACACCTTC
16 TRBJ2-7 - TRBV25-1 TRBD1 CASSGTGQGVLYEQYF TGTGCCAGCAGTGGTACGGGACAGGGGGTCCTCTACGAGCAGTACTTC
14 TRBJ2-1 - TRBV19 TRBD1 CASRGDRDVNEQFF TGTGCCAGTAGAGGGGACAGGGACGTCAATGAGCAGTTCTTC
17 TRBJ1-6 once TRBV5-8 TRBD1 CASSLGTASSYNSPLHF TGTGCCAGCAGCCTTGGGACAGCGAGCTCCTATAATTCACCCCTCCACTTT
14 TRBJ1-1 once TRBV7-9 - CASSLRGLNTEAFF TGTGCCAGCAGCTTACGAGGGCTGAACACTGAAGCTTTCTTT
15 TRBJ2-3 many TRBV7-9 - CASSPLPLSTDTQYF TGTGCCAGCAGTCCCTTACCCTTAAGCACAGATACGCAGTATTTT
15 TRBJ2-3 - TRBV4-3 - CASSRTGVGTDTQYF TGCGCCAGCAGCCGTACGGGCGTAGGCACAGATACGCAGTATTTT
15 TRBJ2-7 few TRBV5-1 - CASSLAAGSSYEQYF TGCGCCAGCAGCTTGGCGGCAGGGAGCTCCTACGAGCAGTACTTC
17 TRBJ1-6 - TRBV15 - CATSSTKMSLDNSPLHF TGTGCCACCAGCAGCACAAAGATGTCTTTAGATAATTCACCCCTCCACTTT
17 TRBJ2-5 - TRBV5-6 TRBD1 CASSSWGQGAKQETQYF TGTGCCAGCAGCTCCTGGGGACAGGGAGCTAAACAAGAGACCCAGTACTTC
14 TRBJ2-7 - TRBV11-3 TRBD1 CASSLLQGAGEQYF TGTGCCAGCAGCTTACTGCAGGGGGCAGGAGAGCAGTACTTC